This T cell receptor (beta chain) was identified in a study of beta chain features in type 1 diabetes. Study information: Age, gender, cell numbers and subset yield matched between patients and controls. Study-level points and caveats: There was a possibility that cDNA sequencing over-represented cells with high TCR expression. Shortening of TCRB CDR3s, moderate but significant, appeared in all four CD4+ subsets of Type 1 diabetes patients.

TCRB transcripts that were expressed got sequenced, as all of the isolated RNA had been reverse transcribed. Generated by immunoSEQ multiplex PCR, the TCRdb table keeps only in-frame clones and is missing some. The sample includes around 250,000 clones, about 13% of them seen just once. This clone has just a few counts. Its antigen remains unknown. Germline-derived CDR1 and CDR2 are SGHVS and FNYEAQ. Trimming took 4 bases from V and 1 from J; bases not matched to a gene: 12. This CDR3 is 17 amino acids long. CD45RO/CCR7/CD25/CD127/CD95/CD27 separated CD4+ naive, central memory, regulatory and stem cell-like memory cells by sorting.

The chain links TRBV7-6 to TRBJ2-7, with 8 bases fitting TRBD2. The TCR comes from a man aged 25 to 40 with type 1 diabetes. The sample consisted of naive CD4+ T cells from blood. CDR3 sequence (DNA): TGTGCCAGCAGCTCGACCCTTAGGAGCGGGAGTTCCTACGAGCAGTACTTC. Residues: CASSSTLRSGSSYEQYF. Drawing the rest from reference TRBV7-6 and TRBJ2-7, the complete variable domain is GAGVSQSPRYKVTKRGQDVALRCDPISGHVSLYWYRQALGQGPEFLTYFNYEAQQDKSGLPNDRFSAERPEGSISTLTIQRTEQRDSAMYRCASSSTLRSGSSYEQYFGPGTRLTVT.